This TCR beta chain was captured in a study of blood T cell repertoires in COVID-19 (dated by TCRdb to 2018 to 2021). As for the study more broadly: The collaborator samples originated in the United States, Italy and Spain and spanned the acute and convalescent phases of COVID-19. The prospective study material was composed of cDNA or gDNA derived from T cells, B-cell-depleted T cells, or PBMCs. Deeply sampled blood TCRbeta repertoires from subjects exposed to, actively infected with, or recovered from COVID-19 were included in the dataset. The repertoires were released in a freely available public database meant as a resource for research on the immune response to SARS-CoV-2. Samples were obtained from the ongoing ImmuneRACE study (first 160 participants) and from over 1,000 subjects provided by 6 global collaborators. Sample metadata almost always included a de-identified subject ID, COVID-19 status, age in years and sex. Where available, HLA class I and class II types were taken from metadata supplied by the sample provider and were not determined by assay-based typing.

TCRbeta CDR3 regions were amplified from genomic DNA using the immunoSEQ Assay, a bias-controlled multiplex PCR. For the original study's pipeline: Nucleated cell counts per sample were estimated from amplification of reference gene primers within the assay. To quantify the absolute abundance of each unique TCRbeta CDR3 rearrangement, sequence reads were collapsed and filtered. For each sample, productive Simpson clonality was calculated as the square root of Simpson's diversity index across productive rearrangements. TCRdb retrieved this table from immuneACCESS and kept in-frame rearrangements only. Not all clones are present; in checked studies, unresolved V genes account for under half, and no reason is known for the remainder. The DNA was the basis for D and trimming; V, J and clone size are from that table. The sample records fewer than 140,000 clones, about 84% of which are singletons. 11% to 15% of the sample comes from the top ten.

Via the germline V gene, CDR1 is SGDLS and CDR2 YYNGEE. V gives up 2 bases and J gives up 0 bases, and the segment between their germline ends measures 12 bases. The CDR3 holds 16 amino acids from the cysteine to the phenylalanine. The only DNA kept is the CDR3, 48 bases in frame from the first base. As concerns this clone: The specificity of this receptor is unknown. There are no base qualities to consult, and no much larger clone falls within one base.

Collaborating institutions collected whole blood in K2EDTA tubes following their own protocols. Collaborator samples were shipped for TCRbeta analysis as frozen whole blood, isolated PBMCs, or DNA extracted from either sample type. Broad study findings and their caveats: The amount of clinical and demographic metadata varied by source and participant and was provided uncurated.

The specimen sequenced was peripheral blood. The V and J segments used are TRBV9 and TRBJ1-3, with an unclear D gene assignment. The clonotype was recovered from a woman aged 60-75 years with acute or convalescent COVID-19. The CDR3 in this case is CASSVVASSSGNTIYF. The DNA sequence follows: TGTGCCAGCAGCGTCGTTGCCTCGAGCTCTGGAAACACCATATATTTT.